This entry describes one T cell receptor (beta chain). What it recognizes is unknown. CDR3 and TCR beta VDJ profiling relied on genomic DNA as the template. Using its own MiXCR run on the reads, TCRdb lists one record per CDR3 protein. This sample has about 220,000 distinct CDR3 sequences, with roughly 33% found just once. This specimen belongs to a study of CD8+CD57+ T cells in acquired aplastic anemia. Across the study: CD4+ and CD8+ cells, once sorted, gave DNA averaging approximately 3 ug. Read counts for CD4+ cells (from healthy donors) averaged about 10.8 million. Whole-study results and caveats: Patients and controls were not found to differ significantly in CD8+ Simpson's diversity. There were some 27 CD8+ CDR3 sequences that occurred in both patients and controls.

The germline V and J ends were trimmed by 2 bases and 2 bases, with 11 bases remaining between them. The CDR3 is made up of 15 amino acids. Germline V gene data show CDR1 as SGHKS and CDR2 as YYEKEE (reference sequence). The sequenced sample was sorted CD4+, CD8+, or CD8+CD57+ T cells (not recorded which) from PBMCs. The rearrangement uses TRBV5-5 and TRBJ1-5; D unclear. This TCR derives from a human donor in good health, serving as a control. CDR3 nucleotide sequence: TGTGCCAGCAGCTTAGCTGACAATGGCAATCAGCCCCAGCATTTT. Translated: CASSLADNGNQPQHF.